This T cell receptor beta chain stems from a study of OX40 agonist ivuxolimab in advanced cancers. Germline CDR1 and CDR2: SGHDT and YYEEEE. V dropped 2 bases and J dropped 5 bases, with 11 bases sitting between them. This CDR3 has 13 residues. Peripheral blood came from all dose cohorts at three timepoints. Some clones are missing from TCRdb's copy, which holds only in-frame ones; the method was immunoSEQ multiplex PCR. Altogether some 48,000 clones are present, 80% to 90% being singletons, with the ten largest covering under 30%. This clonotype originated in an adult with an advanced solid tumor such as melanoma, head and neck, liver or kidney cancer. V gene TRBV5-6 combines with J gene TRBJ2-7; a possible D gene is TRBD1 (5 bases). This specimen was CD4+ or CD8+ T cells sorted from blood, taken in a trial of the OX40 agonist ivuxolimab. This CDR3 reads CASSFQGLNEQYF. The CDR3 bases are TGTGCCAGCAGCTTCCAGGGTCTTAACGAGCAGTACTTC.